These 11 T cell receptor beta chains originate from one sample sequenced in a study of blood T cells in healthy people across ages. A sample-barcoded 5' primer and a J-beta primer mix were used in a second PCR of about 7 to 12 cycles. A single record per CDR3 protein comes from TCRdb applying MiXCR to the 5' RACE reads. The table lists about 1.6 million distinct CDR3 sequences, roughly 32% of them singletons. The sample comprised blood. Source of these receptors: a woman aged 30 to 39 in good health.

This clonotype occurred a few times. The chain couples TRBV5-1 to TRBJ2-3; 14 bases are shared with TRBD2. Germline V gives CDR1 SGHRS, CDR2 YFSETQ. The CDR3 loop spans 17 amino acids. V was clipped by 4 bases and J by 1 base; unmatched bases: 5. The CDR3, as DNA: TGCGCCAGCAGCATGGGACTAGCGGGAGTTGGCACAGATACGCAGTATTTT. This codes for CASSMGLAGVGTDTQYF.

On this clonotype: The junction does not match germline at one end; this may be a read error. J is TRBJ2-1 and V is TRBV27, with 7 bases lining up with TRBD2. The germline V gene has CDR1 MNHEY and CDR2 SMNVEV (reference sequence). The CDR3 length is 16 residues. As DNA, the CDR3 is TGTGCCAGCAGTTTATTCGGCGGGAGCTCCTGCAATGAGCAGTTCTTC. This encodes CASSLFGGSSCNEQFF.

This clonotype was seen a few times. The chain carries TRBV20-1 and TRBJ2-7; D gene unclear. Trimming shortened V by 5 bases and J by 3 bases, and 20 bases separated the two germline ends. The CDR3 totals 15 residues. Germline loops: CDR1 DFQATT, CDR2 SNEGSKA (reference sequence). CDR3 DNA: TGCAGTGCTCTACACCCAGGCTTAACCCGCTACGAGCAGTACTTC. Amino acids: CSALHPGLTRYEQYF.

CDR3 loop: CASSLGLRGSYGYTF. The CDR3 DNA follows: TGTGCCAGCAGCTTAGGGTTAAGGGGTTCCTATGGCTACACCTTC. V and J are TRBV13 and TRBJ1-2; tentative D call: TRBD1 (5 bases). The V gene's germline CDR1 is PRHDT and CDR2 FYEKMQ (reference sequence). The CDR3 loop spans 15 amino acids. V was trimmed by 0 bases and J by 4 bases, leaving 12 bases between them. The full variable domain, rest sourced from reference TRBV13 and TRBJ1-2, is AAGVIQSPRHLIKEKRETATLKCYPIPRHDTVYWYQQGPGQDPQFLISFYEKMQSDKGSIPDRFSAQQFSDYHSELNMSSLELGDSALYFCASSLGLRGSYGYTFGSGTRLTVV.

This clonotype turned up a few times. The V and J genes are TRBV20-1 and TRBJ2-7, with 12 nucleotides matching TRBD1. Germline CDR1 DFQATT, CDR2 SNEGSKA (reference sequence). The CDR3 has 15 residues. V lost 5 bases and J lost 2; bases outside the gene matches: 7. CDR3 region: CSASARDRGPYEQYF. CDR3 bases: TGCAGTGCTTCAGCCCGGGACAGGGGGCCCTACGAGCAGTACTTC.

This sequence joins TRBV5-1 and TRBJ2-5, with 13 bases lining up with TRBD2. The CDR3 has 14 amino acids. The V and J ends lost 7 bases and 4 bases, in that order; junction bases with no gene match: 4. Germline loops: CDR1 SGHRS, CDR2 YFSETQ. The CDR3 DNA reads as TGCGCCAGCTACGGACTAGCGGGGGTAGAGACCCAGTACTTC. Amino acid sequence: CASYGLAGVETQYF.

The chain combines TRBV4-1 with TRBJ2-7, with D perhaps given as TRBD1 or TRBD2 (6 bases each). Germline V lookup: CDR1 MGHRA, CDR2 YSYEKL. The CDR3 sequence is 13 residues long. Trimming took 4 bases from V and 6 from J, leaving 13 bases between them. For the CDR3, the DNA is TGCGCCAGCAGCCGAACAGGGACTTCCGAGCAGTACTTC. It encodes CASSRTGTSEQYF.

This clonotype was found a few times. CDR3 coding DNA: TGTGCCAGCAGCCTCTTTGGCGCTGAAGCTTTCTTT. This translates into CASSLFGAEAFF. The J gene is TRBJ1-1, the V gene TRBV7-8; D is undetermined. Germline V gives CDR1 SGHVS, CDR2 FQNEAQ. The CDR3 is 12 amino acids. V was trimmed by 5 bases and J by 6 bases, leaving 10 bases between them. Looking up the rest from reference TRBV7-8 and TRBJ1-1 gives the full variable domain: GAGVSQSPRYKVAKRGQDVALRCDPISGHVSLFWYQQALGQGPEFLTYFQNEAQLDKSGLPSDRFFAERPEGSVSTLKIQRTQQEDSAVYLCASSLFGAEAFFGQGTRLTVV.

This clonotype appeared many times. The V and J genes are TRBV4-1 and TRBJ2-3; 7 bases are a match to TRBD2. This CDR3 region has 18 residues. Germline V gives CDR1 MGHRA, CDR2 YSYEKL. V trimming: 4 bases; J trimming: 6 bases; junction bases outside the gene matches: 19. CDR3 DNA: TGCGCCAGCAGCCCCAGCCCCCGGAGAGCGGGGTCAGGCGATACGCAGTATTTT. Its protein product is CASSPSPRRAGSGDTQYF.

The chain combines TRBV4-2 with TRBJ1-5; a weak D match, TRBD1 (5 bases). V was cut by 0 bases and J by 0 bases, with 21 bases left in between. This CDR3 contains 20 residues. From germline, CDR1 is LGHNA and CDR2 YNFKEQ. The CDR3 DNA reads TGTGCCAGCAGCCAAGAAAACCAGGGACTGGTCATGAATAGCAATCAGCCCCAGCATTTT. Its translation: CASSQENQGLVMNSNQPQHF.

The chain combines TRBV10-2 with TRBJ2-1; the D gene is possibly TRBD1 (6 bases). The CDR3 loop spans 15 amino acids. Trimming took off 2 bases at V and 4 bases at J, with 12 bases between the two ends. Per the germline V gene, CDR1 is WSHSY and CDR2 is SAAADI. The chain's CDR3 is CASSEVGQLYNEQFF. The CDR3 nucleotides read TGCGCCAGCAGTGAGGTCGGACAGCTTTACAATGAGCAGTTCTTC.